One and the same sample provided the 30 T cell receptor beta chains below, sequenced in a study of cytomegalovirus exposure and HLA in healthy donors. The PCR ran on 60 Vbeta and 13 Jbeta primers. Generated by immunoSEQ multiplex PCR, the TCRdb table keeps only in-frame clones and is missing some. Of 110,000 to 150,000 clones listed, roughly 70% are singletons. The sequenced material came from PBMCs. Every receptor here comes from a man between 18 and 29 years old in good health and CMV-seropositive.

This chain links TRBV13 with TRBJ1-5; a possible D gene is TRBD1 (6 bases). Germline values: CDR1 PRHDT, CDR2 FYEKMQ (reference sequence). This CDR3 has 13 amino acids. V was pared by 4 bases and J by 2 bases, with 6 bases between. The CDR3 sequence: CASSYRGNQPQHF. The CDR3 nucleotides read TGTGCCAGCAGCTACAGGGGCAATCAGCCCCAGCATTTT.

V is TRBV5-4 and J is TRBJ1-2, with D uncertain. CDR3 length equals 14 residues. CDR1 and CDR2 (germline): SGHNT, YYREEE (reference sequence). Trimming left V 0 bases short and J 3 bases short, with 9 bases between. The CDR3 nucleotides are TGTGCCAGCAGCTTGGACCCCCGGGACTATGGCTACACCTTC. It yields the protein CASSLDPRDYGYTF. Looking up the rest from reference TRBV5-4 and TRBJ1-2 gives the full variable domain: ETGVTQSPTHLIKTRGQQVTLRCSSQSGHNTVSWYQQALGQGPQFIFQYYREEENGRGNFPPRFSGLQFPNYSSELNVNALELDDSALYLCASSLDPRDYGYTFGSGTRLTVV.

This chain connects TRBV28 to TRBJ2-7, with D perhaps TRBD2 (5 bases). The V and J ends lost 4 bases and 2 bases respectively, with 15 bases between them. The CDR3 totals 15 residues. Germline V CDR1 and CDR2: MDHEN, SYDVKM. The CDR3 reads CASSSRDYAAYEQYF. As DNA, the CDR3 is TGTGCCAGCAGTTCCCGGGATTATGCAGCCTACGAGCAGTACTTC.

This clone has just one count. The chain couples TRBV28 to TRBJ2-1, with TRBD2 matching 13 bases. CDR3 length: 14 residues. V lost 8 bases to trimming and J lost 10 bases; unmatched junction nucleotides: 8. The germline gives CDR1 MDHEN, CDR2 SYDVKM. CDR3: CASPPQGLAGEQFF. CDR3 nucleotides: TGTGCCAGCCCTCCTCAGGGACTAGCGGGAGAGCAGTTCTTC.

The rearrangement uses TRBV5-6 and TRBJ1-3; perhaps TRBD1 as D (6 bases). This CDR3 has 18 residues. V lost 5 bases to trimming and J lost 1 base, with 22 bases between them. The germline gives CDR1 SGHDT, CDR2 YYEEEE. CDR3 DNA: TGTGCCAGCAGTCCCACGACAAAACAGGGTACGTCTGGAAACACCATATATTTT. It yields the protein CASSPTTKQGTSGNTIYF.

This clone was detected a few times. The chain has TRBV6-1 and TRBJ1-1, with 7 bases identical to TRBD1. This CDR3 is built from 13 residues. Unmatched junction bases numbered 8, after V lost 2 bases and J lost 11 bases. In germline, CDR1 is MNHNS, CDR2 SASEGT. This CDR3 is CASSETLQGSAFF. The CDR3 coding sequence is TGTGCCAGCAGTGAAACGCTACAGGGGTCCGCTTTCTTT.

This chain joins TRBV7-2 and TRBJ1-4; possible D gene TRBD1, 5 bases. V dropped 4 bases and J dropped 3 bases, with 15 bases sitting between them. CDR3 length: 16 residues. Germline CDR1 and CDR2: SGHTA and FQGNSA. The CDR3 spells CASSSGGFQANEKLFF. In nucleotides, the CDR3 is TGTGCCAGCAGCTCCGGGGGGTTTCAGGCTAATGAAAAACTGTTTTTT.

This clone was seen a handful of times. The CDR3 DNA is TGTGCCAGCTCACCACAGGACAGATTCTCTGGAAACACCATATATTTT. Amino acids: CASSPQDRFSGNTIYF. The V call is TRBV18, the J call TRBJ1-3, with a weak D call TRBD1 (6 bases). The CDR3 covers 16 residues. The V end lost 1 base, the J end lost 0 bases, and 10 bases lay between the germline ends. Germline values: CDR1 KGHSH, CDR2 LQKENI.

This clone was recorded a few times. The chain uses TRBV6-1 and TRBJ1-5; maybe TRBD1 (6 bases). This CDR3 is built from 16 residues. Germline V CDR1 and CDR2: MNHNS, SASEGT. V lost 2 bases and J lost 6, with 17 bases in between. The CDR3 nucleotides are TGTGCCAGCAGTGAAAGGGGGTTCGGGGCCAGTCAGCCCCAGCATTTT. It is translated as CASSERGFGASQPQHF.

This clone was picked up one time. The V call is TRBV19, the J call TRBJ1-1; D is perhaps TRBD1 (6 bases). The V gene lost 3 bases and the J gene lost 3 bases, with 11 bases spanning the gap. CDR1 and CDR2 (germline): LNHDA, SQIVND (reference sequence). This CDR3 has 14 residues. CDR3 protein: CASSIWAGDTEAFF. DNA for the CDR3: TGTGCCAGTAGTATTTGGGCAGGGGACACTGAAGCTTTCTTT.

The chain is built from TRBV4-1 and TRBJ2-3; D is undetermined. Between the trimmed V and J ends, which lost 5 bases and 2 bases, there was a span of 11 bases. Germline loops: CDR1 MGHRA, CDR2 YSYEKL. CDR3 length: 14 amino acids. CDR3 sequence: CASSSESVTDTQYF. In DNA form, the CDR3 reads TGCGCCAGCAGCAGTGAATCAGTCACAGATACGCAGTATTTT.

The chain is built from TRBV15 and TRBJ2-1; possibly TRBD2 for D (5 bases). Germline V gene sequence: CDR1 LNHNV, CDR2 YYDKDF (reference sequence). This CDR3 has 13 residues. The V end was cut by 3 bases, the J end by 8 bases, with 11 bases between. The DNA of the CDR3 is TGTGCCACCAGCAGTAAGGCGGGCGATGAGCAGTTCTTC. Translation: CATSSKAGDEQFF.

In this sample, this clone turned up a few times. The chain recombines TRBV25-1 with TRBJ1-2; 7 nucleotides agree with TRBD1. V trimming: 4 bases; J trimming: 4 bases; junction bases outside the gene matches: 0. This CDR3 comprises 12 residues. Looked up from germline, CDR1 is MGHDK and CDR2 is SYGVNS. The DNA of the CDR3 is TGTGCCAGCAGTGGGGACAGCTATGGCTACACCTTC. Its translation: CASSGDSYGYTF.

V and J are TRBV2 and TRBJ1-4, with a weak D call TRBD1 (6 bases). Trimming pared 6 bases from V and 4 bases from J, leaving 12 bases between. Germline V gene data show CDR1 as SNHLY and CDR2 as FYNNEI. The CDR3 spans 14 residues. The CDR3 is CASRKGEDNEKLFF. The DNA of the CDR3 is TGTGCCAGCAGGAAGGGGGAAGATAATGAAAAACTGTTTTTT.

This clone is a singleton in its sample. The V gene is TRBV15, the J gene TRBJ1-1; D gene ambiguous. The CDR3 has 13 amino acids. Germline CDR1 is LNHNV and CDR2 is YYDKDF (reference sequence). The V and J ends lost 0 bases and 1 base respectively, with 3 bases between them. The CDR3 reads CATSRDKNTEAFF. The CDR3 region has the DNA TGTGCCACCAGCAGAGACAAGAACACTGAAGCTTTCTTT.

The chain combines TRBV7-2 with TRBJ2-7; D uncertain. Germline loops: CDR1 SGHTA, CDR2 FQGNSA. The CDR3 covers 14 residues. V gave up 1 base and J gave up 0 bases, with 7 bases separating them. The CDR3 nucleotides are TGTGCCAGCAGCTTAGTAGCACCCTCCTACGAGCAGTACTTC. It specifies CASSLVAPSYEQYF.

The rearrangement links TRBV10-3 to TRBJ1-6; 7 bases align to TRBD1. There are 16 residues in the CDR3. The V gene end was trimmed by 0 bases and the J gene end by 9 bases; junction bases not matched to a gene: 8. Looked up from germline, CDR1 is ENHRY and CDR2 is SYGVKD. CDR3 in amino acids: CAISESRGRGSSPLHF. CDR3 coding DNA: TGTGCCATCAGTGAGTCAAGAGGCAGGGGGAGTTCACCCCTCCACTTT.

This clone was observed a single time. The chain joins TRBV4-1 to TRBJ2-2; D remains unclear. The CDR3 covers 15 residues. Germline V CDR1 and CDR2: MGHRA, YSYEKL. With 5 bases removed from V and 3 bases from J, the gap between germline ends came to 13 bases. The CDR3, as DNA: TGCGCCAGCAGCTCAGGCGCTGGGCACACCGGGGAGCTGTTTTTT. This translates into CASSSGAGHTGELFF.

This chain connects TRBV28 to TRBJ2-7; 9 positions match TRBD2. The CDR3 is made up of 15 amino acids. J was trimmed by 4 bases and V by 2 bases; bases with no gene match: 6. Looked up from germline, CDR1 is MDHEN and CDR2 is SYDVKM. CDR3 nucleotide sequence: TGTGCCAGCAGTTTACCAGGCGGGGGGGGTTACGAGCAGTACTTC. It translates to CASSLPGGGGYEQYF.

The genes are TRBV6-5 and TRBJ2-7, with D perhaps TRBD1 (6 bases). Germline V gene data show CDR1 as MNHEY and CDR2 as SVGAGI. The CDR3 totals 14 residues. V lost 6 bases, J lost 1 base, and 13 bases lay in between. The CDR3 loop reads CASRMDSSSYEQYF. The CDR3 DNA reads as TGTGCCAGCAGGATGGACAGTTCATCCTACGAGCAGTACTTC.

This rearrangement joins TRBV5-1 to TRBJ1-1; D is perhaps TRBD1 (5 bases). Trimming removed 0 bases from V and 1 base from J, with 16 bases in between. The CDR3 totals 17 residues. Germline values: CDR1 SGHRS, CDR2 YFSETQ. CDR3: CASSLGYLGRENTEAFF. Here the CDR3 DNA reads TGCGCCAGCAGCTTGGGGTACTTGGGCAGGGAGAACACTGAAGCTTTCTTT. The complete variable domain, with remaining parts taken from reference TRBV5-1 and TRBJ1-1, reads KAGVTQTPRYLIKTRGQQVTLSCSPISGHRSVSWYQQTPGQGLQFLFEYFSETQRNKGNFPGRFSGRQFSNSRSEMNVSTLELGDSALYLCASSLGYLGRENTEAFFGQGTRLTVV.

The gene calls are TRBV15 and TRBJ2-3; 8 bases map to TRBD2. After removal of 6 bases from V and 4 bases from J, the junction contained 9 bases not matched to a gene. The CDR3 loop spans 15 amino acids. The germline gives CDR1 LNHNV, CDR2 YYDKDF (reference sequence). CDR3 loop: CATRAPRGVADTQYF. Here the CDR3 DNA reads TGTGCCACCAGGGCCCCGCGGGGGGTAGCAGATACGCAGTATTTT.

The rearrangement uses TRBV7-2 and TRBJ2-7, with 13 bases aligning to TRBD2. The CDR3 is made up of 16 amino acids. The V segment lost 4 bases and the J segment 3 bases; nucleotides outside the gene matches: 6. Germline V CDR1 and CDR2: SGHTA, FQGNSA. CDR3 protein: CASSYSTSGGHYEQYF. The DNA of the CDR3 is TGTGCCAGCAGCTACTCGACTAGCGGGGGGCACTACGAGCAGTACTTC.

This clone has a single count. The CDR3 bases are TGCGCCAGCAGCCCAACCAGCGGACAGGTGGACAATGAGCAGTTCTTC. Translating gives CASSPTSGQVDNEQFF. V and J are TRBV4-1 and TRBJ2-1, with 7 positions matching TRBD1. CDR3 length: 16 residues. With V trimmed by 4 bases and J by 5 bases, 11 bases remained unmatched. Germline V gene sequence: CDR1 MGHRA, CDR2 YSYEKL.

This clone was counted a single time. V is TRBV9 and J is TRBJ2-1; 10 bases align to TRBD1. Germline CDR1 reads SGDLS; CDR2 reads YYNGEE. Losses at the gene ends were 4 bases for V and 7 bases for J; bases not matched to a gene: 5. This CDR3 contains 14 residues. In DNA form, the CDR3 reads TGTGCCAGCAGCTCCAGGACAGGGGGAAATGAGCAGTTCTTC. It specifies CASSSRTGGNEQFF.

The gene calls are TRBV7-9 and TRBJ1-2, with TRBD1 identical over 8 bases. Germline values: CDR1 SEHNR, CDR2 FQNEAQ (reference sequence). This CDR3 region has 16 residues. V was clipped by 5 bases and J by 0 bases; unmatched bases: 8. This chain's CDR3 is CASSRGTGPTNYGYTF. In DNA form, the CDR3 reads TGTGCCAGCAGCCGCGGGACAGGACCTACTAACTATGGCTACACCTTC. The full variable domain, its missing parts supplied by reference TRBV7-9 and TRBJ1-2, is DTGVSQNPRHKITKRGQNVTFRCDPISEHNRLYWYRQTLGQGPEFLTYFQNEAQLEKSRLLSDRFSAERPKGSFSTLEIQRTEQGDSAMYLCASSRGTGPTNYGYTFGSGTRLTVV.

J is TRBJ2-3 and V is TRBV7-9; 7 bases align to TRBD2. Germline lookup yields CDR1 SEHNR and CDR2 FQNEAQ (reference sequence). V shed 5 bases, J shed 1 base, and the junction held 3 bases outside the gene matches. CDR3 length: 14 amino acids. CDR3: CASSRTRGTDTQYF. CDR3 sequence (DNA): TGTGCCAGCAGCCGGACTAGAGGCACAGATACGCAGTATTTT.

The J gene is TRBJ2-1, the V gene TRBV11-2, with D maybe TRBD1 (5 bases). From germline, CDR1 is SGHAT and CDR2 FQNNGV. The ends were cut back, 5 bases at V and 6 bases at J, with 11 bases in the middle. The CDR3 totals 13 residues. The CDR3 region is CASSTSRGNEQFF. CDR3 DNA: TGTGCCAGCAGCACTTCTAGGGGCAATGAGCAGTTCTTC. Complete variable domain (other parts from reference TRBV11-2 and TRBJ2-1): EAGVAQSPRYKIIEKRQSVAFWCNPISGHATLYWYQQILGQGPKLLIQFQNNGVVDDSQLPKDRFSAERLKGVDSTLKIQPAKLEDSAVYLCASSTSRGNEQFFGPGTRLTVL.

This rearrangement joins TRBV6-1 to TRBJ2-4; 7 bases align to TRBD2. The V gene end was trimmed by 2 bases and the J gene end by 0 bases; junction bases not matched to a gene: 4. Germline V gene data show CDR1 as MNHNS and CDR2 as SASEGT. The CDR3 contains 16 residues. CDR3 residues: CASSEWGGTAKNIQYF. In nucleotides, the CDR3 is TGTGCCAGCAGTGAATGGGGAGGGACAGCCAAAAACATTCAGTACTTC.

The V call is TRBV6-5, the J call TRBJ2-5; D not resolved. The CDR3 covers 13 residues. V was clipped by 6 bases and J by 4 bases, with 12 bases between them. Germline lookup yields CDR1 MNHEY and CDR2 SVGAGI. CDR3 region: CASRALTPETQYF. For the CDR3, the DNA is TGTGCCAGCAGAGCTCTGACACCAGAGACCCAGTACTTC.